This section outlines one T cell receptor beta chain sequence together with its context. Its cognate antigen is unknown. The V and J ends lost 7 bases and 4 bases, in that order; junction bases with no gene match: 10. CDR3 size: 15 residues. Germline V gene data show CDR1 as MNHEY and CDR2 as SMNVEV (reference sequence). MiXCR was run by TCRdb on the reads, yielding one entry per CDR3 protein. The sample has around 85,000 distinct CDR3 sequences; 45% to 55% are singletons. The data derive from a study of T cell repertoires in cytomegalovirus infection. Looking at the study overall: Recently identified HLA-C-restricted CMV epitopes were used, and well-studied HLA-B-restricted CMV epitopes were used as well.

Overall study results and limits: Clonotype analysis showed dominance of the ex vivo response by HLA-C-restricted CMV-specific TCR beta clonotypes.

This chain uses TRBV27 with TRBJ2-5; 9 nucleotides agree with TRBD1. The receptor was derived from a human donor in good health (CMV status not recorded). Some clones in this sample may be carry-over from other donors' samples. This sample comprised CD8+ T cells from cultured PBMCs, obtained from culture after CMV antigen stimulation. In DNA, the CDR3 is TGTGCCAGCAACCGTGGACAGGGGCTACGAGAGACCCAGTACTTC. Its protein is CASNRGQGLRETQYF.